Reported below is one T cell receptor beta chain. Trimming stripped 5 bases from V and 0 bases from J, with 8 bases between. From germline, CDR1 is SQVTM and CDR2 ANQGSEA. The CDR3 totals 13 residues. These data originate in a study of human T cells and chemical hapten exposure. A single record per CDR3 protein comes from TCRdb applying MiXCR to the RACE reads. Of approximately 110,000 distinct CDR3 sequences listed, approximately 8.8% are singletons. Described time point: patch test 2, 6 weeks after DPC sensitization. Sample treatment: therapeutic diphenylcyclopropenone sensitization with weekly scalp DPC. Researchers sampled blood before each patch test went on.

The receptor comes from a woman in her thirties or forties with alopecia areata. Some clones in this sample may be carry-over from other donors' samples. This chain connects TRBV29-1 to TRBJ2-4; D gene ambiguous. This material consisted of whole blood, taken in connection with sensitization to the hapten diphenylcyclopropenone (DPC). This chain's CDR3 is CSVLLLAKNIQYF. The CDR3 region has the DNA TGCAGCGTTCTACTTCTAGCCAAAAACATTCAGTACTTC. Based on the CDR3 plus reference TRBV29-1 and TRBJ2-4, the full variable domain is SAVISQKPSRDICQRGTSLTIQCQVDSQVTMMFWYRQQPGQSLTLIATANQGSEATYESGFVIDKFPISRPNLTFSTLTVSNMSPEDSSIYLCSVLLLAKNIQYFGAGTRLSVL.